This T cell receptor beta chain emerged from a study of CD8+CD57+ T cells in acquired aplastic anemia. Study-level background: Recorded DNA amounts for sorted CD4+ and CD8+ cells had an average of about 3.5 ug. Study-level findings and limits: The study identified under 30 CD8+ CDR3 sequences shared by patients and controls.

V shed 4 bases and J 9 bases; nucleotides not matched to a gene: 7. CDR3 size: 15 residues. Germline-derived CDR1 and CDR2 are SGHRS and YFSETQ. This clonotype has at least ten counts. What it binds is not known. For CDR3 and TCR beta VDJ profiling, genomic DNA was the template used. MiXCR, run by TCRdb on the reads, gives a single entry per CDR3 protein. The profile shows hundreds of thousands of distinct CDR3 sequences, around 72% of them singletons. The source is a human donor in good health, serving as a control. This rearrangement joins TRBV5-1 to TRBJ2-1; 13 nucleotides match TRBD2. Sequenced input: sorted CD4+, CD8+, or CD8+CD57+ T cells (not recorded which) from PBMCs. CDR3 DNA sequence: TGCGCCAGCAGCCAACAGACTAGCGGGGGGCCTGAGCAGTTCTTC. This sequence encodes CASSQQTSGGPEQFF.